This T cell receptor (beta chain) was captured by sequencing in a study of T cell repertoires in cytomegalovirus infection. General study results and limits: Based on cumulative public TCR beta family frequency, carriers of CMV plus the relevant HLA were identified. Dominant in the ex vivo response were TCR beta clonotypes restricted by HLA-C and specific for CMV.

This clonotype came up many times. Its antigen remains unknown. From the reads, TCRdb called clonotypes with MiXCR, one entry per CDR3 protein. The sample comprises under 250,000 distinct CDR3 sequences, 6% to 8% of which are singletons, and roughly 6% rests with the top ten. CDR1 and CDR2 (germline): KGHDR, SFDVKD. Trimming removed 3 bases from V and 7 bases from J; junction bases left unmatched: 7. This CDR3 spans 16 amino acids. The chain is built from TRBV24-1 and TRBJ2-3, with 12 bases matching TRBD2. Input material: PBMCs. The sequence was obtained from a human donor in good health (CMV status not recorded). Some clones in this sample may be carry-over from other donors' samples. The chain's CDR3 is CATSDTTSGGLHTQYF. The CDR3 region has the DNA TGTGCCACCAGTGATACCACTAGCGGGGGGTTGCATACGCAGTATTTT.